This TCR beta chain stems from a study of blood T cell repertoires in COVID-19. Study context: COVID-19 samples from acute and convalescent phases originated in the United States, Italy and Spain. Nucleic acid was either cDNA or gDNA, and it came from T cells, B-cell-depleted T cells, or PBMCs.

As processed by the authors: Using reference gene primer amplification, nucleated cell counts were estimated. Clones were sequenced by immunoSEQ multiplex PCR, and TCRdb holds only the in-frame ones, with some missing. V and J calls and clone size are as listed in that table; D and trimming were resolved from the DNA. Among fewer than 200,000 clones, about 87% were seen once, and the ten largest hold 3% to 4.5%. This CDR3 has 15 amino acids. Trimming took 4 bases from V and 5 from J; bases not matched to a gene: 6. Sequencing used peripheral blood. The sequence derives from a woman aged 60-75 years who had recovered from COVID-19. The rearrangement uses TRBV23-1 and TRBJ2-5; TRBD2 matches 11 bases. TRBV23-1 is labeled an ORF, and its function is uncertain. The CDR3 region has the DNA TGCGCCAGCAGTCTAGCGGGGGGGATACGCGAGACCCAGTACTTC. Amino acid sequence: CASSLAGGIRETQYF.